This TCR beta chain stems from a study of blood T cell repertoires in COVID-19. This CDR3 contains 16 residues. Germline assignment: CDR1 LGHDT and CDR2 YNNKEL (reference sequence). V dropped 3 bases and J dropped 5; count of bases not matched to a gene: 5. Data came from immunoSEQ multiplex PCR; TCRdb stores just in-frame clones and leaves some out. The table lists 250,000 to 300,000 clones, roughly 90% of them singletons, with 2.2% in the top ten. The specimen was peripheral blood. This receptor was identified in a woman aged 25 to 39 with COVID-19, enrolled during active disease. The rearrangement links TRBV3-1 (or the pseudogene TRBV3-2) to TRBJ2-2; 11 bases agree with TRBD2. The CDR3 nucleotides are TGTGCCAGCAGCCAGACTAGCGGGGCCTTGACCGGGGAGCTGTTTTTT. This gives the protein CASSQTSGALTGELFF.